The 17 T cell receptor beta chains listed next were all sequenced from one sample in a study of T cells after yellow fever vaccination. TCRdb ran MiXCR on the 5' RACE reads and lists one entry per CDR3 protein. The sample has 500,000 to 650,000 distinct CDR3 sequences; approximately 13% are singletons. This specimen was PBMCs, taken on the day of the yellow fever booster vaccination. The receptor source for this set is a young man who received the YFV17D yellow fever vaccine.

The chain joins TRBV7-9 to TRBJ2-7, with D tentatively TRBD1 (6 bases). Trimming took off 0 bases at V and 9 bases at J, with 12 bases between the two ends. This CDR3 has 13 residues. Germline V gene data show CDR1 as SEHNR and CDR2 as FQNEAQ (reference sequence). CDR3 in amino acids: CASSLAGAWGQYF. The CDR3 DNA follows: TGTGCCAGCAGCTTAGCGGGGGCTTGGGGGCAGTACTTC.

This clonotype was counted only a few times. The chain couples TRBV4-3 to TRBJ2-3; tentative D call: TRBD1 (7 bases). Trimming cost V 0 bases and J 0 bases, with 22 bases left between them. The length of the CDR3 is 20 residues. CDR1 and CDR2 (germline): LGHNA, YSLEER. CDR3 amino acids: CASSQDLSGRTGTSTDTQYF. The CDR3 DNA is TGCGCCAGCAGCCAAGATCTGTCAGGGAGGACAGGAACTAGCACAGATACGCAGTATTTT.

The chain joins TRBV6-4 to TRBJ2-1, with 10 bases aligning to TRBD1. The germline gives CDR1 MRHNA, CDR2 SNTAGT. The CDR3 has 15 amino acids. Trimming at V came to 4 bases and at J to 4 bases, leaving 4 bases not matched to a gene. The DNA of the CDR3 is TGTGCCAGCAGTGTGGACAGGGGGGGATACAATGAGCAGTTCTTC. Translated, it gives CASSVDRGGYNEQFF.

The chain couples TRBV27 to TRBJ1-4, with D unclear. Germline-derived CDR1 and CDR2 are MNHEY and SMNVEV (reference sequence). The V and J ends lost 3 bases and 7 bases respectively, with 12 bases between them. This CDR3 has 14 amino acids. In DNA, the CDR3 is TGTGCCAGCAGTTTGAGGCCCTCGGGTGAAAAACTGTTTTTT. Its translation: CASSLRPSGEKLFF.

The sample holds a few counts of this clonotype. The chain recombines TRBV12-3 or TRBV12-4 with TRBJ1-1; D not resolved. The CDR3 contains 14 residues. The V end was cut by 5 bases, the J end by 7 bases, with 17 bases between. The CDR3 is CASSPPVGRFEAFF. CDR3 DNA: TGTGCCAGCAGTCCCCCTGTCGGGAGATTTGAAGCTTTCTTT.

Only a few counts were recorded for this clonotype. The chain uses TRBV7-2 and TRBJ2-3; 10 bases are a match to TRBD2. The CDR3 is 16 residues long. With V trimmed by 5 bases and J by 0 bases, 5 bases remained unmatched. In germline, CDR1 is SGHTA, CDR2 FQGNSA. CDR3 DNA sequence: TGTGCCAGCAGCCCCCGACTAGCGGGTAGCACAGATACGCAGTATTTT. Residues: CASSPRLAGSTDTQYF.

This clonotype has a handful of counts. The V gene is TRBV20-1, the J gene TRBJ2-2; D gene uncertain. CDR1 and CDR2 from the germline V gene are DFQATT and SNEGSKA (reference sequence). V was trimmed by 0 bases and J by 3 bases, leaving 8 bases between them. The CDR3 sequence is 14 residues long. DNA of the CDR3: TGCAGTGCTAGAGATCCTCGGGACACCGGGGAGCTGTTTTTT. Its translation: CSARDPRDTGELFF.

This chain connects TRBV20-1 to TRBJ2-7; D unclear. The CDR3 covers 13 residues. Germline CDR1 reads DFQATT; CDR2 reads SNEGSKA (reference sequence). Trimming stripped 5 bases from V and 1 base from J, with 12 bases between. This CDR3 reads CSAWTELSYEQYF. CDR3 DNA: TGCAGTGCTTGGACCGAACTATCCTACGAGCAGTACTTC.

The rearrangement joins TRBV9 to TRBJ2-7, with a possible D match to TRBD2 (6 bases). CDR1 is SGDLS and CDR2 is YYNGEE in the germline V gene. The CDR3 covers 14 residues. Trimming stripped 4 bases from V and 2 bases from J, with 13 bases between. The CDR3 DNA sequence: TGTGCCAGCAGCCCCCCGGGACTTGCCTACGAGCAGTACTTC. Protein: CASSPPGLAYEQYF.

The chain links TRBV2 to TRBJ1-2; unclear D gene. In germline, CDR1 is SNHLY, CDR2 FYNNEI. The V end lost 6 bases, the J end lost 0 bases, and 14 bases lay between the germline ends. The CDR3 totals 15 residues. The CDR3 protein is CASSPTRTSNYGYTF. The CDR3 DNA sequence: TGTGCCAGCAGCCCGACCAGGACGTCTAACTATGGCTACACCTTC.

V gene TRBV15 combines with J gene TRBJ2-7; 14 bases fit TRBD2. Germline-derived CDR1 and CDR2 are LNHNV and YYDKDF (reference sequence). The CDR3 consists of 16 residues. Trimming removed 3 bases from V and 7 bases from J; junction bases left unmatched: 8. CDR3 region: CATSSPTSGRAGEQYF. As DNA, the CDR3 is TGTGCCACCAGCAGTCCGACTAGCGGGAGGGCTGGTGAGCAGTACTTC.

CDR3 bases: TGCAGTGCTGGCGTCCCGGGCGATACGCAGTATTTT. This translates into CSAGVPGDTQYF. The chain combines TRBV20-1 with TRBJ2-3; no clear D gene. V lost 5 bases, J lost 6 bases, and 12 bases lay in between. CDR1 and CDR2 from the germline V gene are DFQATT and SNEGSKA (reference sequence). This CDR3 spans 12 amino acids.

This clonotype was seen only a few times. This rearrangement joins TRBV29-1 to TRBJ2-1; D may be TRBD1 (5 bases). The ends were cut back, 4 bases at V and 1 base at J, with 11 bases in the middle. Germline V CDR1 and CDR2: SQVTM, ANQGSEA. This CDR3 contains 14 residues. In nucleotides, the CDR3 is TGCAGCGTTGCGACAGCAGCATCCTACAATGAGCAGTTCTTC. Its translation is CSVATAASYNEQFF.

The table lists this clonotype with a few counts. The V and J genes are TRBV4-3 and TRBJ2-1, with a tentative D call TRBD1 (6 bases). The germline V gene has CDR1 LGHNA and CDR2 YSLEER. This CDR3 comprises 16 residues. V was trimmed by 2 bases and J by 6 bases, leaving 17 bases between them. The CDR3 loop is CASSQRKGVKVNEQFF. The CDR3 DNA sequence: TGCGCCAGCAGCCAAAGGAAGGGGGTTAAGGTCAATGAGCAGTTCTTC.

This chain joins TRBV6-1 and TRBJ1-5; D is unclear. There are 15 residues in the CDR3. V was trimmed by 3 bases and J by 3 bases, leaving 12 bases between them. CDR1 MNHNS and CDR2 SASEGT come from the germline V gene. The CDR3 reads CASSDGASNNQPQHF. In nucleotides, the CDR3 is TGTGCCAGCAGTGACGGAGCCTCGAACAATCAGCCCCAGCATTTT.

This clonotype was counted a few times. V gene TRBV18 combines with J gene TRBJ2-7; D is possibly TRBD1 (5 bases). Per the germline V gene, CDR1 is KGHSH and CDR2 is LQKENI. The CDR3 has 13 amino acids. V shed 1 base and J shed 7 bases, with 11 bases lying between them. The CDR3 loop is CASSPLGLEEQYF. CDR3 DNA sequence: TGTGCCAGCTCACCACTGGGGCTAGAAGAGCAGTACTTC.

This clonotype showed up many times. The V and J genes are TRBV7-2 and TRBJ2-1; 7 bases agree with TRBD2. The CDR3 runs to 14 residues. Per the germline V gene, CDR1 is SGHTA and CDR2 is FQGNSA. With V trimmed by 3 bases and J by 4 bases, 3 bases remained unmatched. CDR3 bases: TGTGCCAGCAGCTTGGATAGCGGGTACAATGAGCAGTTCTTC. It translates to CASSLDSGYNEQFF.